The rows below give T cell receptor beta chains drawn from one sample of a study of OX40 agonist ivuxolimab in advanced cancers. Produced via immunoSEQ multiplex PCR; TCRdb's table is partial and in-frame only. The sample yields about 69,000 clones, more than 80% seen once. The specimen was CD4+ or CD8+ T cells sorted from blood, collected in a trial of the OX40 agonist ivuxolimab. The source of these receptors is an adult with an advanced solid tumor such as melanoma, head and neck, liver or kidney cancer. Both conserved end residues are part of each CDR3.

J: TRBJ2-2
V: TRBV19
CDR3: CATERGVGRTGELFF

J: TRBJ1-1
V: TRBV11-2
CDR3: CASSLWDTLGNTEAFF

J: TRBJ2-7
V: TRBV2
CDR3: CAGRQGAPYEQYF

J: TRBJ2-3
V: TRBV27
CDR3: CASSLTGRSTDTQYF

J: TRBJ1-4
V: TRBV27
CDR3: CASSSWAGNEKLFF

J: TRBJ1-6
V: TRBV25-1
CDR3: CASSVINSPLHF

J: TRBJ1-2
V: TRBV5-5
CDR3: CASSPSGGAYYGYTF

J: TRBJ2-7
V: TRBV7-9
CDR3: CAGSRGPSYEQYF

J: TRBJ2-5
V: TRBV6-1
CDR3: CASSESGELETQYF

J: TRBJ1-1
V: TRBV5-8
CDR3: CASSLRETEAFF

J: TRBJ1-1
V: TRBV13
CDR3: CASKGSNAEAFF

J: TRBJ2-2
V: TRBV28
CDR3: CASSFARTVLFSNTGELFF

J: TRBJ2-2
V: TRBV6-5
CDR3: CASSSRTVTGELFF

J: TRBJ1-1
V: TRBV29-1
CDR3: CSAHRVPLNTEAFF

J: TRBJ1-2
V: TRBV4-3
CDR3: CASSQVMGADYGYTF

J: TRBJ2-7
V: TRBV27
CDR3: CASSPPGSQSYEQYF

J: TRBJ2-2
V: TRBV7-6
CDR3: CASSSSGGPGTGELFF

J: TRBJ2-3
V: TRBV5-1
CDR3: CASSFNLAGGPDSGTDTQYF

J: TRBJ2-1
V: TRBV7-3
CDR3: CASGISYNEQFF

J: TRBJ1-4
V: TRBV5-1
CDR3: CASSSYNTGTGAYATNEKLFF

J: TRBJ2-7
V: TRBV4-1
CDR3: CASSPGTGGTYEQYF

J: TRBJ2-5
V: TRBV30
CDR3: CAWSGEGSYQETQYF

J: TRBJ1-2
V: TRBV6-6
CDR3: CASSPPRDRGLQGYTF

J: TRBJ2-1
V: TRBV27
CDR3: CASSLAASVYNEQFF

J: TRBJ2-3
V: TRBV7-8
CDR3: CASSLGGWGKWTDTQYF

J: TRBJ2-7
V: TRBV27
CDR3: CASSLRIAYEQYF

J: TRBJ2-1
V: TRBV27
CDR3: CASSYGRSEQFF

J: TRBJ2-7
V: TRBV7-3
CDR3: CASSLTSGLAVEQYF

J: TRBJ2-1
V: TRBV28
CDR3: CASRTSGDNEQFF

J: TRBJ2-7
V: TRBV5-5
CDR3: CASFGTGTYEQYF